A single sample is the source of the 3 T cell receptor beta chains below, sequenced in a study of blood T cell repertoires in COVID-19 (dated by TCRdb to the early 2020s). Receptor libraries were prepared by the immunoSEQ multiplex PCR assay. Drawn from immuneACCESS, this table holds only the in-frame rearrangements with V and J called that TCRdb kept. Clones are partly lost; checked studies trace under half to an unresolved V gene and leave the rest unexplained. The sample records 95,000 to 100,000 clones, roughly 80% of which are singletons. About 10% of the sample is held by the ten biggest clonotypes. The sample consisted of peripheral blood. These receptors were taken from a woman of 80 years or more with acute or convalescent COVID-19.

This chain uses TRBV24-1 with TRBJ2-1; tentatively, D is TRBD1 (6 bases). V lost 4 bases to trimming and J lost 6 bases, with 12 bases between them. Germline V gene lookup returns CDR1 KGHDR and CDR2 SFDVKD. The CDR3 runs 14 residues. The CDR3 DNA reads as TGTGCCACCAGTGACACCGACAGGATCAATGAGCAGTTCTTC. It yields the protein CATSDTDRINEQFF.

The chain recombines TRBV7-9 with TRBJ2-5; no clear D. The V gene lost 2 bases and the J gene lost 4 bases, with 5 bases spanning the gap. Per the germline V gene, CDR1 is SEHNR and CDR2 is FQNEAQ (reference sequence). This CDR3 has 12 residues. The CDR3 loop reads CASSLLRETQYF. In DNA, the CDR3 is TGTGCCAGCAGCTTACTGCGAGAGACCCAGTACTTC.

V gene TRBV29-1 combines with J gene TRBJ2-3; D not certain. This CDR3 is built from 15 residues. V lost 4 bases to trimming and J lost 0 bases, with 14 bases between them. CDR1 and CDR2 from the germline V gene are SQVTM and ANQGSEA. CDR3 nucleotide sequence: TGCAGCGTTGTAATGGTTTGGCCCAGCACAGATACGCAGTATTTT. Amino acid sequence: CSVVMVWPSTDTQYF.